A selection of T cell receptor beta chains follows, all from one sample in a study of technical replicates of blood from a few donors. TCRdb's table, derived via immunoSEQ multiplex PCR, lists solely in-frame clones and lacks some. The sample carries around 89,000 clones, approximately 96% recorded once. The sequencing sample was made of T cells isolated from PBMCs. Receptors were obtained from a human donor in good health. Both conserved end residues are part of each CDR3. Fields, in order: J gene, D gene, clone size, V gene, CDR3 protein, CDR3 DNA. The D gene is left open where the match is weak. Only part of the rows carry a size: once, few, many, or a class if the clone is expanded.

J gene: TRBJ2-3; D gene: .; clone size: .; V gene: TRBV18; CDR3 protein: CASSPFISTDTQYF; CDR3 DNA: TGTGCCAGCTCACCATTTATTTCCACAGATACGCAGTATTTT
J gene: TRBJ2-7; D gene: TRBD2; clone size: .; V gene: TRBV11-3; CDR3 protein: CASSLILAGTGEQYF; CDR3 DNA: TGTGCCAGCAGCTTAATCCTAGCGGGCACGGGCGAGCAGTACTTC
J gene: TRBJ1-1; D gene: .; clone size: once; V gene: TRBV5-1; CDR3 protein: CASSLGEFEAFF; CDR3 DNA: TGCGCCAGCAGCTTGGGAGAATTTGAAGCTTTCTTT
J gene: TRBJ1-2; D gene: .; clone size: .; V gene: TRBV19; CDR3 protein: CASSIEGHYGYTF; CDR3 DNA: TGTGCCAGTAGTATAGAGGGGCACTATGGCTACACCTTC
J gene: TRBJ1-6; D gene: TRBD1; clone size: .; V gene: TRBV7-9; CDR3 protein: CASSADRGSYNSPLHF; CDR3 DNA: TGTGCCAGCAGCGCCGACAGGGGTTCCTATAATTCACCCCTCCACTTT
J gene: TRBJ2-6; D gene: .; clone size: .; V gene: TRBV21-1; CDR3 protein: CASTVTSGRGSGANVLTF; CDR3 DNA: TGTGCCAGCACGGTAACTAGCGGACGGGGGTCTGGGGCCAACGTCCTGACTTTC
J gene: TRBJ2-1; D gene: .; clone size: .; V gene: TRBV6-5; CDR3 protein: CASSKGPSQFF; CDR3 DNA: TGTGCCAGCAGTAAGGGGCCCAGCCAGTTCTTC
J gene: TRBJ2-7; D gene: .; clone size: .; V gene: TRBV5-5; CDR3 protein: CASSLGDTSYEQYF; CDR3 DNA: TGTGCCAGCAGCTTGGGGGACACCAGCTACGAGCAGTACTTC
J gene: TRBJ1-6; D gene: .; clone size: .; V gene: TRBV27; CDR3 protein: CASSSPPGSVLHF; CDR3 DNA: TGTGCCAGCAGTTCCCCCCCGGGGTCGGTCCTCCACTTT
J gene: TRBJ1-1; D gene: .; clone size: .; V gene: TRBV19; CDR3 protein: CASSIGGDTEAFF; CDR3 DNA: TGTGCCAGTAGTATCGGCGGGGACACTGAAGCTTTCTTT
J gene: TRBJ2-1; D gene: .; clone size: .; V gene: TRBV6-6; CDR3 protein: CASSPLFRANEQFF; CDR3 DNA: TGTGCCAGCAGCCCCCTTTTCAGGGCCAATGAGCAGTTCTTC
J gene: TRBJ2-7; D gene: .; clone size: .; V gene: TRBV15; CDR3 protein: CATSRAPRGSYEQYF; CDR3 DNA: TGTGCCACCAGCAGAGCCCCCAGGGGTTCCTACGAGCAGTACTTC
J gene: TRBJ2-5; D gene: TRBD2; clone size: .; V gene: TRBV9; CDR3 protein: CASSAFGGGETQYF; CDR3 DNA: TGTGCCAGCAGCGCCTTCGGGGGAGGGGAGACCCAGTACTTC
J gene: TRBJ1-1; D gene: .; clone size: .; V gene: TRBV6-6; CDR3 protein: CASSYPADSRSEAFF; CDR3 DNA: TGTGCCAGCAGTTACCCCGCCGACAGCAGAAGTGAAGCTTTCTTT
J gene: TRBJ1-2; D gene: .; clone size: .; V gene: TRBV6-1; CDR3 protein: CASRRISTGGYGYTF; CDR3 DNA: TGTGCCAGCAGGAGGATAAGTACGGGGGGCTATGGCTACACCTTC
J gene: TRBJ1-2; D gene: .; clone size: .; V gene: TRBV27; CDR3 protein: CASSLTGGDRSYGYTF; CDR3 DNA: TGTGCCAGCAGTTTGACGGGAGGCGACAGGTCCTATGGCTACACCTTC
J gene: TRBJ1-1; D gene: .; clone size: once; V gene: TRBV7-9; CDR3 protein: CASSLAPTGSRITSTEAFF; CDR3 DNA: TGTGCCAGCAGCTTAGCACCAACAGGGTCCAGAATTACTAGCACTGAAGCTTTCTTT
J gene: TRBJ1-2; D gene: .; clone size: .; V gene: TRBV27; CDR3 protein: CASSQQLNYGYTF; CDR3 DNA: TGTGCCAGCAGCCAACAGCTGAACTATGGCTACACCTTC
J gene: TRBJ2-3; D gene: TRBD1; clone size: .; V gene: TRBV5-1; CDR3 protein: CASSSTGALDTQYF; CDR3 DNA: TGCGCCAGCAGCTCCACAGGGGCCCTAGATACGCAGTATTTT
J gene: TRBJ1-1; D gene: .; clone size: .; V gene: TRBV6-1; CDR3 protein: CASSEQGHQNTEAFF; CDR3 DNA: TGTGCCAGCAGTGAACAAGGACACCAGAACACTGAAGCTTTCTTT
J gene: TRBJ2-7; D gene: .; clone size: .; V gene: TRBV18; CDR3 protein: CASSPPTVISSYEQYF; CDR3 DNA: TGTGCCAGCTCACCCCCGACAGTTATTAGCTCCTACGAGCAGTACTTC
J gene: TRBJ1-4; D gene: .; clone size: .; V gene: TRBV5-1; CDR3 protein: CASSSNAGTLATNEKLFF; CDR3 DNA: TGCGCCAGCAGCTCGAACGCCGGGACACTGGCAACTAATGAAAAACTGTTTTTT
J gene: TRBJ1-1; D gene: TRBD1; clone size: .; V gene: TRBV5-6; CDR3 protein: CASSLNRGDTEAFF; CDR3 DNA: TGTGCCAGCAGCTTGAACAGGGGCGACACTGAAGCTTTCTTT
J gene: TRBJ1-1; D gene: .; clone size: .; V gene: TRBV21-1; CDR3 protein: CASSPRQGNEAFF; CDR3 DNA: TGTGCCAGCAGCCCGCGACAGGGGAATGAAGCTTTCTTT
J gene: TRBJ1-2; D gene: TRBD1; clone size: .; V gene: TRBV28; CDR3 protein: CASRSGQGFGYTF; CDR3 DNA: TGTGCCAGCAGATCGGGACAGGGGTTTGGCTACACCTTC
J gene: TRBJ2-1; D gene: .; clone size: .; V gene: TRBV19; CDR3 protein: CASSIVPRAGGYNEQFF; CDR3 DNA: TGTGCCAGTAGTATAGTCCCCCGAGCCGGGGGCTACAATGAGCAGTTCTTC
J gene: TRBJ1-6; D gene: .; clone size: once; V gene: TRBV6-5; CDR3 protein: CASTPAGSYNSPLHF; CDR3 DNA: TGTGCCAGCACCCCGGCGGGGTCCTATAATTCACCCCTCCACTTT
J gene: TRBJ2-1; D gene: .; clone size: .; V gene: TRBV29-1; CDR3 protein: CSVAPRSSYNEQFF; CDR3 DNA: TGCAGCGTTGCTCCTAGGAGCTCCTACAATGAGCAGTTCTTC
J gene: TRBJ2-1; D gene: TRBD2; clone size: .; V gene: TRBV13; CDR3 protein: CASSPGLAGNNEQFF; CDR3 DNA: TGTGCCAGCAGCCCGGGACTAGCGGGAAACAATGAGCAGTTCTTC
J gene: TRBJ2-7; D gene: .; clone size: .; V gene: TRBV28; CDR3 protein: CASSTSGAHMDEQYF; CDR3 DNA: TGTGCCAGCAGTACCTCGGGAGCTCATATGGACGAGCAGTACTTC
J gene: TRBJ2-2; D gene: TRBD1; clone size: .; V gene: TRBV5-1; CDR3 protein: CASSLGALGQGATGELFF; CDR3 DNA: TGCGCCAGCAGCTTGGGGGCCCTTGGACAGGGGGCGACCGGGGAGCTGTTTTTT
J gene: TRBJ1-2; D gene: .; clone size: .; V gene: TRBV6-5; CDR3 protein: CASSYGRLNYGYTF; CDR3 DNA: TGTGCCAGCAGTTATGGGAGACTCAACTATGGCTACACCTTC
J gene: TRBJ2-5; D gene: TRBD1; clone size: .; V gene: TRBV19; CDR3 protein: CASSADRGLQETQYF; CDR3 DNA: TGTGCCAGTAGCGCGGACAGGGGGCTCCAAGAGACCCAGTACTTC
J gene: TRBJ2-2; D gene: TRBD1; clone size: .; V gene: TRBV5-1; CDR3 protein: CASSLVFVGTGNTGELFF; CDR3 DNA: TGCGCCAGCAGCTTGGTATTCGTGGGGACAGGGAACACCGGGGAGCTGTTTTTT
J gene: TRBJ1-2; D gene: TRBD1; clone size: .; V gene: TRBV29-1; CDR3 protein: CSVWTGGLLNGYTF; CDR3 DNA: TGCAGCGTATGGACAGGGGGTTTACTGAACGGCTACACCTTC
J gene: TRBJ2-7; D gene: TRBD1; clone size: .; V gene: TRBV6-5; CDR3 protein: CASSYSTGGGEQYF; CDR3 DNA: TGTGCCAGCAGTTACTCGACAGGGGGCGGCGAGCAGTACTTC
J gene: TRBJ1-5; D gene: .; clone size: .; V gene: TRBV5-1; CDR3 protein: CASSLSVGSNQPQHF; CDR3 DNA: TGCGCCAGCAGCTTGAGCGTTGGGAGCAATCAGCCCCAGCATTTT
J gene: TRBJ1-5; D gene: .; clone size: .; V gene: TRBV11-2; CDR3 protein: CASSTQGGQPQHF; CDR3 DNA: TGTGCCAGCAGTACCCAGGGAGGTCAGCCCCAGCATTTT
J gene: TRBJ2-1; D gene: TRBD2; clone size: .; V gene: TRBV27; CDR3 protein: CASRDVASGYNEQFF; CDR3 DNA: TGTGCCAGCAGAGATGTGGCTAGCGGCTACAATGAGCAGTTCTTC
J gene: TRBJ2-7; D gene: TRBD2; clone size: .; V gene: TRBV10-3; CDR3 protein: CAISGTSASYEQYF; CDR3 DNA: TGTGCCATCAGCGGGACTAGCGCCTCCTACGAGCAGTACTTC
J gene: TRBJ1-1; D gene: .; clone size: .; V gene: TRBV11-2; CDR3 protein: CASSADTNTEAFF; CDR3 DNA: TGTGCCAGCAGCGCGGACACGAACACTGAAGCTTTCTTT
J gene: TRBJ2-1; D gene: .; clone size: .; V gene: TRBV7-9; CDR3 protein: CASSLDFDEQFF; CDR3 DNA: TGTGCCAGCAGCTTAGACTTCGATGAGCAGTTCTTC
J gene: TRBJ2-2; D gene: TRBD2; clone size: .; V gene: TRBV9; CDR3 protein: CASSGSSRPYGGRASGELFF; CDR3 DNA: TGTGCCAGCAGCGGGAGTTCGCGACCTTATGGCGGGAGGGCATCCGGGGAGCTGTTTTTT
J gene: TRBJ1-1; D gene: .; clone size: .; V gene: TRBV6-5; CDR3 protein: CASTVVPGVDTEAFF; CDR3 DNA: TGTGCCAGCACTGTCGTACCGGGGGTGGACACTGAAGCTTTCTTT
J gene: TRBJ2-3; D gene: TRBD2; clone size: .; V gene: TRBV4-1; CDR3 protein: CASSHGGNTDTQYF; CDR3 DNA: TGCGCCAGCAGCCACGGGGGGAACACAGATACGCAGTATTTT
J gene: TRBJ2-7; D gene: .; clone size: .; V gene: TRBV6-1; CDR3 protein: CAAFTYEQYF; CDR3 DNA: TGTGCGGCCTTCACCTACGAGCAGTACTTC
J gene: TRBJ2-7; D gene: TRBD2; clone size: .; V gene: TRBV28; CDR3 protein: CASSLHLAGEGGKGHEQYF; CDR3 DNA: TGTGCCAGCAGTCTCCACTTAGCGGGAGAGGGGGGAAAAGGCCACGAGCAGTACTTC
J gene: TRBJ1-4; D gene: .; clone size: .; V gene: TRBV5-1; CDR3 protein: CASSSHIPGTTNEKLFF; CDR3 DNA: TGCGCCAGCAGCTCGCACATTCCAGGGACAACTAATGAAAAACTGTTTTTT
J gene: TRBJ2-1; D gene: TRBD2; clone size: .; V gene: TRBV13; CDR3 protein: CASSWETSGAVANYNEQFF; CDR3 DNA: TGTGCCAGCAGCTGGGAGACTAGCGGGGCCGTCGCTAACTACAATGAGCAGTTCTTC
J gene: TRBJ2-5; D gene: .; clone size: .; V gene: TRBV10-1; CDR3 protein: CASSESPGEMTQYF; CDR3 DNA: TGCGCCAGCAGTGAGTCCCCCGGGGAGATGACCCAGTACTTC